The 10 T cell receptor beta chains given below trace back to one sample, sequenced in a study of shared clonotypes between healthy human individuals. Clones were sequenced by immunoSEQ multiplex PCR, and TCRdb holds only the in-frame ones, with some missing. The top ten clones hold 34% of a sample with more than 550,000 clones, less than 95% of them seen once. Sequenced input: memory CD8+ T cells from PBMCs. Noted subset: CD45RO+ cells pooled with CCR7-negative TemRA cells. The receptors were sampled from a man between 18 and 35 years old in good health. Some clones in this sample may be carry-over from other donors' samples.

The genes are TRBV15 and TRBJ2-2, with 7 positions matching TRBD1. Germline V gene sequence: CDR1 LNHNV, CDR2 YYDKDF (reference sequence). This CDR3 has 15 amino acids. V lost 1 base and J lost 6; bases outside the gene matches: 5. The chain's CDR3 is CATSRVKGGPGELFF. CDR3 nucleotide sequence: TGTGCCACCAGCAGAGTGAAAGGGGGCCCCGGGGAGCTGTTTTTT.

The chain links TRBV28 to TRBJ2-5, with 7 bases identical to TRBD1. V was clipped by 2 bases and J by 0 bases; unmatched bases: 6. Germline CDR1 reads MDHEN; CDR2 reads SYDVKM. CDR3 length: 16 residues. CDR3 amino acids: CASSLPQGQNQETQYF. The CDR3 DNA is TGTGCCAGCAGTTTACCCCAGGGACAGAACCAAGAGACCCAGTACTTC.

DNA for the CDR3: TGTGCCAGCACCTCAGGGGACACCGCGAACACCGGGGAGCTGTTTTTT. This encodes CASTSGDTANTGELFF. J is TRBJ2-2 and V is TRBV21-1; the table names TRBD1, a call not compared with the DNA. TRBV21-1 is a pseudogene segment. The CDR3 length is 16 residues.

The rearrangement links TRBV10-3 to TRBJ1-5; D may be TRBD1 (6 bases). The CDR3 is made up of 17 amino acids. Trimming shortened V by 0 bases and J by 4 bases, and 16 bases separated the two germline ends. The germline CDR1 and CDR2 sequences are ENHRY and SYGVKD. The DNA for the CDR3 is TGTGCCATCAGTGAGTCCCGCCGGGGGACACCTAATCAGCCCCAGCATTTT. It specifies CAISESRRGTPNQPQHF.

In DNA form, the CDR3 reads TGTGCCTGGACTTGGGGGGGGACACCCACCTCCGAGCAGTACTTC. Translation: CAWTWGGTPTSEQYF. V is TRBV30 and J is TRBJ2-7; D might be TRBD2 (7 bases). Germline V gene data show CDR1 as GTSNPN and CDR2 as SVGIG (reference sequence). Trimming removed 4 bases from V and 6 bases from J, with 22 bases in between. The CDR3 is 15 amino acids. Looking up the rest from reference TRBV30 and TRBJ2-7 gives the full variable domain: SQTIHQWPATLVQPVGSPLSLECTVEGTSNPNLYWYRQAAGRGLQLLFYSVGIGQISSEVPQNLSASRPQDRQFILSSKKLLLSDSGFYLCAWTWGGTPTSEQYFGPGTRLTVT.

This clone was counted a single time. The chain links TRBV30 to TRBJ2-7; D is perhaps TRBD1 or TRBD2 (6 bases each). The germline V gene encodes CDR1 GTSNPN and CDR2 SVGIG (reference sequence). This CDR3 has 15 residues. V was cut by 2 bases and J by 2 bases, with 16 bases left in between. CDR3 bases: TGTGCCTGGAGTATCCCGGGGGCGGGCACCTACGAGCAGTACTTC. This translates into CAWSIPGAGTYEQYF. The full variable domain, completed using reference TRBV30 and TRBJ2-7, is SQTIHQWPATLVQPVGSPLSLECTVEGTSNPNLYWYRQAAGRGLQLLFYSVGIGQISSEVPQNLSASRPQDRQFILSSKKLLLSDSGFYLCAWSIPGAGTYEQYFGPGTRLTVT.

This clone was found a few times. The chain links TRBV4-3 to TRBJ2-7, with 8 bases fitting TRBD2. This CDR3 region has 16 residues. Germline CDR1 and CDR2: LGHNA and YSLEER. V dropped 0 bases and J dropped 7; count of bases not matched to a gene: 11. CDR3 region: CASSQDMPGRAGEQYF. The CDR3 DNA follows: TGCGCCAGCAGCCAAGACATGCCCGGGAGGGCAGGAGAGCAGTACTTC.

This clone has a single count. The CDR3 reads CASSFGQVDEQFF. CDR3 DNA sequence: TGCGCCAGCAGCTTTGGTCAGGTTGATGAGCAGTTCTTC. The chain carries TRBV5-1 and TRBJ2-1; no definite D call. The CDR3 runs 13 residues. CDR1 and CDR2 (germline): SGHRS, YFSETQ. Trimming took off 2 bases at V and 8 bases at J, with 11 bases between the two ends.

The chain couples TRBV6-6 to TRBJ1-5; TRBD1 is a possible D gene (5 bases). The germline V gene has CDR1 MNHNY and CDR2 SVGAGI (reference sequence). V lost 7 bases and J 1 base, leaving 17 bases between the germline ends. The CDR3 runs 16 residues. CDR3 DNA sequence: TGTGCCAGCAATGCTCCGGGGGACTTCAGCAATCAGCCCCAGCATTTT. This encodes CASNAPGDFSNQPQHF.

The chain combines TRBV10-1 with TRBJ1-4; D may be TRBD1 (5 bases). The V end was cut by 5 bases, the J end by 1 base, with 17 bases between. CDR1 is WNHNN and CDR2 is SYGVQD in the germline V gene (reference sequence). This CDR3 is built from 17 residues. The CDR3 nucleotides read TGCGCCAGCAGTCCGGGACGGATGTGGAAAACTAATGAAAAACTGTTTTTT. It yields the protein CASSPGRMWKTNEKLFF.